The 23 T cell receptor beta chains below were found in one sample sequenced in a study of T-cell memory formation after mild COVID-19 (dated by TCRdb to the early 2020s). The library was obtained by 5' RACE. Instrument on record: Illumina NovaSeq 6000. TCRdb reanalyzed the raw reads on its own, using fastp at Q25 for trimming and MiXCR for clone calling, and kept in-frame beta chains. A single entry per CDR3 protein holds the most common genes and DNA from its merged rows. In all, the sample holds a few hundred thousand distinct CDR3 sequences, and roughly a fifth of those were seen once. 20% to 25% of the sample lies in the top ten. The material sequenced was PBMCs or a T cell subset sorted from them (not recorded which). Source of these receptors: a man aged 18-30 years who had mild COVID-19 (a few samples of this study predate the infection). The sample titles of this study are shuffled in the database, so cell type and time point are left out; the donor was told from shared clones.

The gene calls are TRBV5-1 and TRBJ1-2; no reliable D call. The CDR3 runs to 14 residues. Germline V gives CDR1 SGHRS, CDR2 YFSETQ. Trimming removed 4 bases from V and 7 bases from J, with 17 bases in between. Written as DNA, the CDR3 is TGCGCCAGCAGCGAGCCCTCGCGGCCCAGTGGCTACACCTTC. It specifies CASSEPSRPSGYTF.

This clonotype showed up many times. V and J are TRBV7-2 and TRBJ2-7; TRBD2 is a possible D gene (5 bases). V lost 5 bases and J 0 bases, leaving 17 bases between the germline ends. CDR1 is SGHTA, CDR2 FQGNSA, per germline. The CDR3 is 16 residues long. The CDR3 DNA sequence: TGTGCCAGCAGCCTCCTAGGACTTGGGGTCTCCTACGAGCAGTACTTC. Its protein is CASSLLGLGVSYEQYF.

The CDR3 protein is CASSFIQGIGELFF. The CDR3 DNA reads as TGTGCCAGCAGTTTCATACAGGGAATCGGGGAGCTGTTTTTT. This chain joins TRBV6-1 and TRBJ2-2, with a possible D match to TRBD1 (6 bases). Germline CDR1 and CDR2: MNHNS and SASEGT. Trimming stripped 5 bases from V and 7 bases from J, with 14 bases between. CDR3 length equals 14 residues.

The rearrangement uses TRBV28 and TRBJ2-1; 10 positions match TRBD2. Trimming at V came to 5 bases and at J to 7 bases, leaving 8 bases not matched to a gene. This CDR3 has 15 residues. CDR1 and CDR2 from the germline V gene are MDHEN and SYDVKM. CDR3 sequence: CASSPLGLAANEQFF. DNA of the CDR3: TGTGCCAGCAGTCCCCTCGGACTAGCGGCTAATGAGCAGTTCTTC.

This clonotype turned up a few times. The chain has TRBV5-1 and TRBJ2-7; unclear D gene. With 1 base removed from V and 0 bases from J, the gap between germline ends came to 5 bases. The CDR3 contains 13 residues. Germline CDR1 reads SGHRS; CDR2 reads YFSETQ. The CDR3 loop is CASSLTPSYEQYF. CDR3 nucleotides: TGCGCCAGCAGCTTGACCCCCTCCTACGAGCAGTACTTC. Variable domain in full (rest from reference TRBV5-1 and TRBJ2-7): KAGVTQTPRYLIKTRGQQVTLSCSPISGHRSVSWYQQTPGQGLQFLFEYFSETQRNKGNFPGRFSGRQFSNSRSEMNVSTLELGDSALYLCASSLTPSYEQYFGPGTRLTVT.

The chain employs TRBV28 and TRBJ2-1; D gene unclear. V was trimmed by 2 bases and J by 6 bases, leaving 8 bases between them. The CDR3 spans 13 residues. Germline CDR1 MDHEN, CDR2 SYDVKM. The CDR3 DNA follows: TGTGCCAGCAGTTTAGAACCCTTCAATGAGCAGTTCTTC. It codes for CASSLEPFNEQFF.

The chain is built from TRBV6-6 and TRBJ2-3; D is uncertain. CDR3 length: 10 amino acids. Germline loops: CDR1 MNHNY, CDR2 SVGAGI (reference sequence). The V end was cut by 10 bases, the J end by 4 bases, with 6 bases between. The CDR3 sequence is CATSADTQYF. As DNA, the CDR3 is TGTGCCACCAGCGCAGATACGCAGTATTTT.

The table lists this clonotype with many counts. The CDR3 nucleotides are TGCGCCAGCAGCTTGTCGTCATTCGGCGAAGCCTACGAGCAGTACGTC. This sequence encodes CASSLSSFGEAYEQYV. The chain is built from TRBV5-1 and TRBJ2-7; D uncertain. V was clipped by 1 base and J by 2 bases, with 16 bases between them. This CDR3 has 16 amino acids. The V gene's germline CDR1 is SGHRS and CDR2 YFSETQ.

The rearrangement links TRBV12-3 or TRBV12-4 to TRBJ2-3; D may be TRBD2 (7 bases). The CDR3 totals 18 residues. Deletions cut 2 bases from V and 6 bases from J, with 24 bases between. CDR3 amino acids: CASSLSGGGGPLVDTQYF. CDR3 DNA: TGTGCCAGCAGTTTATCGGGCGGCGGGGGCCCTCTCGTCGATACGCAGTATTTT.

The CDR3 coding sequence is TGCGCCAGCAGTTCGGGACAGACCAATGAGCAGTTCTTC. As protein: CASSSGQTNEQFF. V is TRBV10-1 and J is TRBJ2-1; 7 positions match TRBD1. The CDR3 is 13 residues long. CDR1 is WNHNN and CDR2 is SYGVQD in the germline V gene (reference sequence). V was clipped by 5 bases and J by 6 bases; unmatched bases: 4.

The sample holds a few counts of this clonotype. The V call is TRBV30, the J call TRBJ1-1; D remains unclear. Germline V gives CDR1 GTSNPN, CDR2 SVGIG (reference sequence). This CDR3 has 15 amino acids. V was cut by 0 bases and J by 1 base, with 12 bases left in between. CDR3 amino acids: CAWSVRPSWNTEAFF. CDR3 DNA sequence: TGTGCCTGGAGTGTAAGGCCCTCCTGGAACACTGAAGCTTTCTTT.

Here the CDR3 reads CASTRDKYNEQFF. CDR3 bases: TGTGCCAGCACTCGGGACAAGTACAATGAGCAGTTCTTC. V gene TRBV6-6 combines with J gene TRBJ2-1, with D perhaps matching TRBD1 (6 bases). V lost 7 bases and J lost 4, with 11 bases in between. The CDR3 is made up of 13 amino acids. Germline V gene sequence: CDR1 MNHNY, CDR2 SVGAGI (reference sequence).

The table lists this clonotype with a few counts. J is TRBJ2-5 and V is TRBV5-1; maybe TRBD2 (6 bases). With 1 base removed from V and 4 bases from J, the gap between germline ends came to 14 bases. Looked up from germline, CDR1 is SGHRS and CDR2 is YFSETQ. The CDR3 spans 15 residues. The CDR3 nucleotides read TGCGCCAGCAGCTTGTCGGATAGCGGACTAGAGACCCAGTACTTC. Translating it yields CASSLSDSGLETQYF. Filled out from reference TRBV5-1 and TRBJ2-5, the complete variable domain reads KAGVTQTPRYLIKTRGQQVTLSCSPISGHRSVSWYQQTPGQGLQFLFEYFSETQRNKGNFPGRFSGRQFSNSRSEMNVSTLELGDSALYLCASSLSDSGLETQYFGPGTRLLVL.

The chain recombines TRBV6-2 or TRBV6-3 with TRBJ2-3, with TRBD1 matching 8 bases. V gave up 7 bases and J gave up 5 bases; unmatched junction bases: 11. Germline values: CDR1 MNHEY, CDR2 SVGEGT. The CDR3 is made up of 15 amino acids. The CDR3 protein is CASTLPGGLLDTQYF. The DNA of the CDR3 is TGTGCCAGCACCCTCCCAGGGGGCCTTTTAGATACGCAGTATTTT.

The chain links TRBV27 to TRBJ2-3; no clear D. V was trimmed by 4 bases and J by 5 bases, leaving 13 bases between them. There are 14 residues in the CDR3. Germline values: CDR1 MNHEY, CDR2 SMNVEV (reference sequence). The CDR3 DNA reads TGTGCCAGCAGTTCCCCCCACCGAGGAGATACGCAGTATTTT. This translates into CASSSPHRGDTQYF.

Only a few counts were recorded for this clonotype. The rearrangement joins TRBV24-1 to TRBJ2-7, with TRBD2 as a possible D gene (5 bases). Germline values: CDR1 KGHDR, CDR2 SFDVKD. Trimming stripped 1 base from V and 1 base from J, with 19 bases between. This CDR3 is built from 18 residues. This CDR3 is CATSDFASGRGRSYEQYF. CDR3 DNA sequence: TGTGCCACCAGTGATTTCGCCTCAGGACGCGGGCGGTCCTACGAGCAGTACTTC.

This clonotype has more than one count but fewer than ten. V is TRBV12-3 or TRBV12-4 and J is TRBJ2-5, with 9 bases lining up with TRBD1. The CDR3 has 14 amino acids. Trimming cost V 4 bases and J 5 bases; bases outside gene matches: 5. The CDR3: CASSSQGARETQYF. DNA of the CDR3: TGTGCCAGCAGTTCACAGGGGGCGCGGGAGACCCAGTACTTC.

The chain employs TRBV11-1 and TRBJ1-2; TRBD1 is a possible D gene (6 bases). The V end was cut by 2 bases, the J end by 6 bases, with 16 bases between. Germline assignment: CDR1 SGHAT and CDR2 FQDESV (reference sequence). CDR3 size: 15 residues. The CDR3: CASSLRGAQFDGYTF. The CDR3 nucleotides are TGTGCCAGCAGCTTAAGGGGGGCGCAGTTTGATGGCTACACCTTC.

This clonotype was detected a few times. The V and J genes are TRBV20-1 and TRBJ1-1, with D possibly matching TRBD1 (6 bases). Germline CDR1 reads DFQATT; CDR2 reads SNEGSKA (reference sequence). The CDR3 consists of 12 residues. V lost 6 bases, J lost 3 bases, and 11 bases lay in between. The CDR3 region has the DNA TGCAGTGCAAAGGGGGGGTACACTGAAGCTTTCTTT. This encodes CSAKGGYTEAFF.

The chain joins TRBV11-3 to TRBJ2-4; TRBD1 agrees at 7 bases. The length of the CDR3 is 15 residues. Germline CDR1 reads SGHNT; CDR2 reads YENEEA. The trim removed 1 base at V and 8 bases at J, leaving 8 bases unmatched. The CDR3 loop reads CASSLGQGDEDIQYF. CDR3 nucleotides: TGTGCCAGCAGCTTAGGACAGGGAGATGAGGACATTCAGTACTTC.

This clonotype was recorded a few times. The rearrangement joins TRBV12-3 or TRBV12-4 to TRBJ1-2; TRBD1 might be the D (5 bases). Trimming shortened V by 6 bases and J by 4 bases, and 21 bases separated the two germline ends. The CDR3 runs 16 residues. As DNA, the CDR3 is TGTGCCAGCAGATCCACCCCTCCGGGGGGGGGCTATGGCTACACCTTC. Translating gives CASRSTPPGGGYGYTF.

The J gene is TRBJ2-5, the V gene TRBV5-1; no firm D call. Germline values: CDR1 SGHRS, CDR2 YFSETQ. This CDR3 has 13 amino acids. V lost 0 bases and J lost 1, with 4 bases in between. DNA of the CDR3: TGCGCCAGCAGCTTGGTCGTCCAAGAGACCCAGTACTTC. This translates into CASSLVVQETQYF.

V gene TRBV7-8 combines with J gene TRBJ2-3; unclear D gene. V lost 5 bases and J lost 1, with 10 bases in between. This CDR3 has 14 residues. Germline V lookup: CDR1 SGHVS, CDR2 FQNEAQ. The CDR3 sequence: CASSPYVGTDTQYF. The CDR3 DNA reads TGTGCCAGCAGCCCGTACGTGGGCACAGATACGCAGTATTTT.